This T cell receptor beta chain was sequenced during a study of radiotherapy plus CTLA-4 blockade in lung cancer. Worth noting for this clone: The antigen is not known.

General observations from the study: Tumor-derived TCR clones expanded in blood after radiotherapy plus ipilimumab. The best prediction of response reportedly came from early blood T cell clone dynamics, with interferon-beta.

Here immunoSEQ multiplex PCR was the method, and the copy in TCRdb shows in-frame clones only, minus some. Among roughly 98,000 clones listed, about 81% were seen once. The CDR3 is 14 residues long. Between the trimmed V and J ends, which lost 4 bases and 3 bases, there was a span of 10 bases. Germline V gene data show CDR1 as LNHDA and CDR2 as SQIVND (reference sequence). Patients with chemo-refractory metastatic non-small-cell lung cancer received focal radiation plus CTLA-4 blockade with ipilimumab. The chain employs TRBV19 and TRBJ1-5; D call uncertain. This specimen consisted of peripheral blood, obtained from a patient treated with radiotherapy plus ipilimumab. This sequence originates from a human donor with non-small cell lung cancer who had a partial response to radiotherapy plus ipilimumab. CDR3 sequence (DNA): TGTGCCAGTAGTACACAGCATGACAATCAGCCCCAGCATTTT. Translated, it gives CASSTQHDNQPQHF.